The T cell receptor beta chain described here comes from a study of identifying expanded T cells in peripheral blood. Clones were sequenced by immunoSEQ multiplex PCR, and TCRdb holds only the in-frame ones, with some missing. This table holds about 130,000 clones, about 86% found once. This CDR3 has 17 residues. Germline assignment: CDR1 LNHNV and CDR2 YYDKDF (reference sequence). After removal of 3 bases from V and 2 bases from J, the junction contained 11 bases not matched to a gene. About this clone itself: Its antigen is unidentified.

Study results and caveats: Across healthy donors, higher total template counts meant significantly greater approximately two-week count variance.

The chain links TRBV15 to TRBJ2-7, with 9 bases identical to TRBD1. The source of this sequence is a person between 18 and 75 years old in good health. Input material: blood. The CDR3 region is CATSRQTGTGYPYEQYF. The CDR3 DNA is TGTGCCACCAGCAGGCAAACCGGGACAGGGTACCCCTACGAGCAGTACTTC.